These 10 T cell receptor beta chains were all obtained from the same sample, sequenced in a study of shared clonotypes between healthy human individuals. Data came from immunoSEQ multiplex PCR; TCRdb stores just in-frame clones and leaves some out. The sample has about 380,000 clones, around 96% seen once. Sequenced material: memory CD8+ T cells sorted from blood. Subset given: CD45RO+ cells pooled with CCR7-negative TemRA cells. Source of these receptors: a young man in good health.

The chain recombines TRBV4-1 with TRBJ2-1, with 7 bases matching TRBD2. The CDR3 contains 12 residues. The V gene's germline CDR1 is MGHRA and CDR2 YSYEKL. V shed 1 base, J shed 12 bases, and the junction held 3 bases outside the gene matches. The CDR3 coding sequence is TGCGCCAGCAGCCAAGGGAGCGGGACGCAGTTCTTC. Amino acids: CASSQGSGTQFF.

The V gene is TRBV30, the J gene TRBJ2-7; no firm D call. The V end lost 1 base, the J end lost 6 bases, and 4 bases lay between the germline ends. This CDR3 is 10 amino acids long. Germline CDR1 is GTSNPN and CDR2 is SVGIG (reference sequence). CDR3 sequence: CAWSGGEQYF. The DNA for the CDR3 is TGTGCCTGGAGTGGGGGCGAGCAGTACTTC.

V usage is TRBV7-9 and J usage is TRBJ1-2, with D unresolved. The germline gives CDR1 SEHNR, CDR2 FQNEAQ (reference sequence). V was shortened by 2 bases and J by 11 bases, with 24 bases between the two germline ends. The CDR3 runs 16 residues. CDR3 bases: TGTGCCAGCAGCTTACAACTCGGGGTTGTAGAGCCGGGGTACACCTTC. Its protein is CASSLQLGVVEPGYTF.

The chain employs TRBV9 and TRBJ2-7; TRBD1 agrees at 11 bases. The trim removed 2 bases at V and 7 bases at J, leaving 2 bases unmatched. The germline CDR1 and CDR2 sequences are SGDLS and YYNGEE. The length of the CDR3 is 13 residues. CDR3 amino acids: CASSVGQGGEQYF. CDR3 bases: TGTGCCAGCAGCGTGGGACAGGGGGGAGAGCAGTACTTC.

V is TRBV5-5 and J is TRBJ2-7, with 11 bases lining up with TRBD2. Germline values: CDR1 SGHKS, CDR2 YYEKEE (reference sequence). The CDR3 runs 16 residues. J was trimmed by 4 bases and V by 4 bases; bases with no gene match: 10. CDR3 sequence reads: CASSPMTSGIYYEQYF. The CDR3 DNA sequence: TGTGCCAGCAGCCCTATGACTAGCGGGATTTATTACGAGCAGTACTTC.

This chain links TRBV5-1 with TRBJ2-2; TRBD1 matches at 8 bases. CDR1 is SGHRS, CDR2 YFSETQ, per germline. Unmatched junction bases numbered 7, after V lost 2 bases and J lost 7 bases. CDR3 length equals 15 residues. In DNA form, the CDR3 reads TGCGCCAGCAGCTTCGACAGGGGATACGGCGGGGAGCTGTTTTTT. This encodes CASSFDRGYGGELFF.

CDR3 amino acids: CATRDRGWEYF. The CDR3 DNA follows: TGTGCCACCCGGGACAGGGGATGGGAGTACTTC. The chain has TRBV27 and TRBJ2-7, with 10 nucleotides matching TRBD1. CDR1 MNHEY and CDR2 SMNVEV come from the germline V gene (reference sequence). The V gene end was trimmed by 10 bases and the J gene end by 11 bases; junction bases not matched to a gene: 8. The CDR3 has 11 residues.

V is TRBV11-1 and J is TRBJ2-1; TRBD2 might be the D (5 bases). The germline V gene encodes CDR1 SGHAT and CDR2 FQDESV (reference sequence). V was pared by 5 bases and J by 2 bases, with 7 bases between. CDR3 length: 13 amino acids. CDR3 loop: CASSPGTYNEQFF. The CDR3, as DNA: TGTGCCAGCAGCCCCGGGACCTACAATGAGCAGTTCTTC. Together with reference TRBV11-1 and TRBJ2-1, the CDR3 gives the full variable domain: EAEVAQSPRYKITEKSQAVAFWCDPISGHATLYWYRQILGQGPELLVQFQDESVVDDSQLPKDRFSAERLKGVDSTLKIQPAELGDSAMYLCASSPGTYNEQFFGPGTRLTVL.

V usage is TRBV5-6 and J usage is TRBJ1-6; D gene uncertain. V dropped 2 bases and J dropped 10 bases, with 7 bases sitting between them. CDR1 is SGHDT, CDR2 YYEEEE, per germline. This CDR3 comprises 12 residues. The CDR3 spells CASSFRDSPLHF. CDR3 nucleotide sequence: TGTGCCAGCAGCTTTCGTGACTCACCCCTCCACTTT. The full variable domain, completed using reference TRBV5-6 and TRBJ1-6, is DAGVTQSPTHLIKTRGQQVTLRCSPKSGHDTVSWYQQALGQGPQFIFQYYEEEERQRGNFPDRFSGHQFPNYSSELNVNALLLGDSALYLCASSFRDSPLHFGNGTRLTVT.

The V and J genes are TRBV7-9 and TRBJ1-4; 10 bases align to TRBD1. The CDR3 is 16 residues long. The germline CDR1 and CDR2 sequences are SEHNR and FQNEAQ (reference sequence). J lost 5 bases, V lost 4 bases, and 7 bases had no gene match. CDR3 DNA sequence: TGTGCCAGCAGCTCCGGGACAGGGGCCCGAAATGAAAAACTGTTTTTT. Translation gives CASSSGTGARNEKLFF. Full variable domain (outside the CDR3, taken from reference TRBV7-9 and TRBJ1-4): DTGVSQNPRHKITKRGQNVTFRCDPISEHNRLYWYRQTLGQGPEFLTYFQNEAQLEKSRLLSDRFSAERPKGSFSTLEIQRTEQGDSAMYLCASSSGTGARNEKLFFGSGTQLSVL.